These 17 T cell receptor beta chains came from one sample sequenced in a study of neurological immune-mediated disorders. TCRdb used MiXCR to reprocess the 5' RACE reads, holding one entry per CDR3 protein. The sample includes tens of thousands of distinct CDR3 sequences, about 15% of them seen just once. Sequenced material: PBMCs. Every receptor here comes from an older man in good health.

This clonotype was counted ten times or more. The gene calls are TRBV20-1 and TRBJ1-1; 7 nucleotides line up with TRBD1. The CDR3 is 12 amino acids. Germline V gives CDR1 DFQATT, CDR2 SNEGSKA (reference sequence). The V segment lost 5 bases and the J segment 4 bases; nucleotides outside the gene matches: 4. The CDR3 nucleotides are TGCAGTGCTCCCGACAGGGCCACTGAAGCTTTCTTT. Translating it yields CSAPDRATEAFF.

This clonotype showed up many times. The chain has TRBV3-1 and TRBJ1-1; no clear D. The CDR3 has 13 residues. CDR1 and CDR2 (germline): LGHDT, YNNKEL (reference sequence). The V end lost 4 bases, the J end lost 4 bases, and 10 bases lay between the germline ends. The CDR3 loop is CASSRMSATEAFF. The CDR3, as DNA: TGTGCCAGCAGCCGTATGTCAGCCACTGAAGCTTTCTTT.

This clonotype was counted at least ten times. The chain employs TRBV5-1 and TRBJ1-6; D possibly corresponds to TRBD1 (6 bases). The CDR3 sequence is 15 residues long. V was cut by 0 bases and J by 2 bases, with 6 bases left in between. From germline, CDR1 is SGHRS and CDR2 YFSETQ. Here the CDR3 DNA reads TGCGCCAGCAGCTTGGGGGGGCCCTATAATTCACCCCTCCACTTT. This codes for CASSLGGPYNSPLHF.

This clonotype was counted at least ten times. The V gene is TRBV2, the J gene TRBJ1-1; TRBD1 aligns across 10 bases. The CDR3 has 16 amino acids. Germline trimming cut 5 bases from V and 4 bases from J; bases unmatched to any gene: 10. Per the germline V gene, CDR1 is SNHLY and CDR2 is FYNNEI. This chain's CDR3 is CASSFNRDRGRTEAFF. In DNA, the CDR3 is TGTGCCAGCAGTTTCAACCGGGACAGGGGACGCACTGAAGCTTTCTTT.

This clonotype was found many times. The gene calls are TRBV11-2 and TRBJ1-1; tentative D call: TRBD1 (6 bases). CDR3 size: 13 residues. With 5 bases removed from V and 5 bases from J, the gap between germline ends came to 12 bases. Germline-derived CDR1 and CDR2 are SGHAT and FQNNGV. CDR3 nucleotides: TGTGCCAGCAGCACAGGGATGGGGACTGAAGCTTTCTTT. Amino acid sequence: CASSTGMGTEAFF. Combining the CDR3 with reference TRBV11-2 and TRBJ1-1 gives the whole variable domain EAGVAQSPRYKIIEKRQSVAFWCNPISGHATLYWYQQILGQGPKLLIQFQNNGVVDDSQLPKDRFSAERLKGVDSTLKIQPAKLEDSAVYLCASSTGMGTEAFFGQGTRLTVV.

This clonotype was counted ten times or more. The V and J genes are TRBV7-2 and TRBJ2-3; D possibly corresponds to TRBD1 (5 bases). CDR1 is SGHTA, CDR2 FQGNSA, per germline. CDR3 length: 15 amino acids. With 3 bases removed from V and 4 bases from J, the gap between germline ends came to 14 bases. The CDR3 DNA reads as TGTGCCAGCAGCTTCTTAGGGGTAGCCTCAGATACGCAGTATTTT. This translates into CASSFLGVASDTQYF.

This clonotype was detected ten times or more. The CDR3 DNA sequence: TGCAGCGTAAGAGGGGGGGCCTTAGATACGCAGTATTTT. Translated, it gives CSVRGGALDTQYF. The chain carries TRBV29-1 and TRBJ2-3, with TRBD2 as a possible D gene (7 bases). V shed 6 bases and J shed 5 bases, with 15 bases lying between them. CDR3 size: 13 residues. Germline V CDR1 and CDR2: SQVTM, ANQGSEA.

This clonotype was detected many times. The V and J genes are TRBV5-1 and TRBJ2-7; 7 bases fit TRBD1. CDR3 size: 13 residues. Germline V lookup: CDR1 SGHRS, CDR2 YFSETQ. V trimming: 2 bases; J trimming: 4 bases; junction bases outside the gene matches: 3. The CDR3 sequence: CASSFRQGYEQYF. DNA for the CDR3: TGCGCCAGCAGCTTTCGACAGGGATACGAGCAGTACTTC.

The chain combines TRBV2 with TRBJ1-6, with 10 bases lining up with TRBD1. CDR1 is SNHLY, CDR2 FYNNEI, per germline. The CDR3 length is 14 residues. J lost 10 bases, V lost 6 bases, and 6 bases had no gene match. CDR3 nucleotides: TGTGCCAGCAGGAGACAGGGGGCCTCGTCACCCCTCCACTTT. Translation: CASRRQGASSPLHF. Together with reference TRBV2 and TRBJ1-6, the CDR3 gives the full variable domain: EPEVTQTPSHQVTQMGQEVILRCVPISNHLYFYWYRQILGQKVEFLVSFYNNEISEKSEIFDDQFSVERPDGSNFTLKIRSTKLEDSAMYFCASRRQGASSPLHFGNGTRLTVT.

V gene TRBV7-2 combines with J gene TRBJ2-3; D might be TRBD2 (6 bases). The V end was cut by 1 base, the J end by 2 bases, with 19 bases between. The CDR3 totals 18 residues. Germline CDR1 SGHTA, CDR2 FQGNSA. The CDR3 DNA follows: TGTGCCAGCAGCTTAGTCCTAATTGGTGGGGGACTCACAGATACGCAGTATTTT. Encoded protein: CASSLVLIGGGLTDTQYF.

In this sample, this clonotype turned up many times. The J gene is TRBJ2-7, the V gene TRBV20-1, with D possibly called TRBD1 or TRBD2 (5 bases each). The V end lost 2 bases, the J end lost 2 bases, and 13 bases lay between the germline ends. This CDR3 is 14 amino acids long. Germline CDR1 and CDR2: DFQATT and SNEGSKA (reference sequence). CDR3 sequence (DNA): TGCAGTGCTAGAAGTGGGGGATTCGCCTACGAGCAGTACTTC. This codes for CSARSGGFAYEQYF.

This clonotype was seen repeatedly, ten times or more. CDR3 sequence: CSARDPGLPQETQYF. Here the CDR3 DNA reads TGCAGTGCTAGAGACCCGGGGCTCCCCCAAGAGACCCAGTACTTC. This chain links TRBV20-1 with TRBJ2-5; D is possibly TRBD1 or TRBD2 (5 bases each). CDR1 and CDR2 (germline): DFQATT, SNEGSKA (reference sequence). The V gene lost 0 bases and the J gene lost 1 base, with 12 bases spanning the gap. This CDR3 has 15 residues.

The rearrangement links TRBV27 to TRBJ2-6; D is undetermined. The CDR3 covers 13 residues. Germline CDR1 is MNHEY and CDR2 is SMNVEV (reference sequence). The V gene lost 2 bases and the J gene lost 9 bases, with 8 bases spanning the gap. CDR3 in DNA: TGTGCCAGCAGTTTACTTGGGCGCAACGTCCTGACTTTC. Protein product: CASSLLGRNVLTF. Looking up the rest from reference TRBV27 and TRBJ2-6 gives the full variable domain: EAQVTQNPRYLITVTGKKLTVTCSQNMNHEYMSWYRQDPGLGLRQIYYSMNVEVTDKGDVPEGYKVSRKEKRNFPLILESPSPNQTSLYFCASSLLGRNVLTFGAGSRLTVL.

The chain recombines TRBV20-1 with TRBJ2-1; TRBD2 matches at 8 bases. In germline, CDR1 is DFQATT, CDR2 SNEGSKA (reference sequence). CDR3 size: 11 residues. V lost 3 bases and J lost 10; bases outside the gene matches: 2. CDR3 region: CSASGGEEQFF. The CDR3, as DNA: TGCAGTGCTAGCGGGGGGGAAGAGCAGTTCTTC.

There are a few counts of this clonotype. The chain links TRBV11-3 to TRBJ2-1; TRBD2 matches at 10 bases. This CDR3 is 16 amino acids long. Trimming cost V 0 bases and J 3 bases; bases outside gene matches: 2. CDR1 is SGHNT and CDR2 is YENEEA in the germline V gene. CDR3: CASSLESSGGYNEQFF. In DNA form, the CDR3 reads TGTGCCAGCAGCTTAGAGTCTAGCGGGGGCTACAATGAGCAGTTCTTC.

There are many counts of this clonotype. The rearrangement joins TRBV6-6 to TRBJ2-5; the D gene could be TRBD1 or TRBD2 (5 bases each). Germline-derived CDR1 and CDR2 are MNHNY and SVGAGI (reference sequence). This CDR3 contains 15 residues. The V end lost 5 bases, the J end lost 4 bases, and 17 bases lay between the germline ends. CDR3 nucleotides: TGTGCCAGCAGTGCCGGGACCCCCGAGAGAGAGACCCAGTACTTC. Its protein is CASSAGTPERETQYF.

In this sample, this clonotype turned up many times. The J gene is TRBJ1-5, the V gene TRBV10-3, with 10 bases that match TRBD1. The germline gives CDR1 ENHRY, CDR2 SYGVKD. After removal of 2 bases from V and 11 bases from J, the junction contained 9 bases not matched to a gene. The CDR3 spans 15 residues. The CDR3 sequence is CAISEDRGPRWAQHF. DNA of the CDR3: TGTGCCATCAGTGAGGACAGGGGGCCCCGATGGGCCCAGCATTTT.